Below, 32 T cell receptor beta chains from the same sample are listed, as sequenced in a study of blood T cell repertoires in COVID-19. Clones were sequenced by immunoSEQ multiplex PCR, and TCRdb holds only the in-frame ones, with some missing. The data contain 110,000 to 150,000 clones, about 80% of them seen just once; the ten biggest clones take up 44%. The sample consisted of peripheral blood. These receptors were taken from a human donor in a cohort sampled during active COVID-19.

The chain links TRBV11-2 to TRBJ1-1; tentative D call: TRBD1 (6 bases). The CDR3 has 13 residues. V was trimmed by 2 bases and J by 3 bases, leaving 7 bases between them. CDR1 and CDR2 from the germline V gene are SGHAT and FQNNGV. The CDR3 nucleotides are TGTGCCAGCAGCTTACAGGGGCACACTGAAGCTTTCTTT. Translation gives CASSLQGHTEAFF. The whole variable domain, filled in from reference TRBV11-2 and TRBJ1-1, reads EAGVAQSPRYKIIEKRQSVAFWCNPISGHATLYWYQQILGQGPKLLIQFQNNGVVDDSQLPKDRFSAERLKGVDSTLKIQPAKLEDSAVYLCASSLQGHTEAFFGQGTRLTVV.

This clone was detected only once. The chain is built from TRBV28 and TRBJ1-4; 7 nucleotides align to TRBD1. Germline lookup yields CDR1 MDHEN and CDR2 SYDVKM. Losses at the gene ends were 7 bases for V and 5 bases for J; bases not matched to a gene: 4. This CDR3 spans 13 amino acids. CDR3 nucleotide sequence: TGTGCCAGCAACCGGGACAGCAATGAAAAACTGTTTTTT. Protein product: CASNRDSNEKLFF.

The chain uses TRBV11-1 and TRBJ2-4; possible D gene TRBD1, 6 bases. Deletions cut 3 bases from V and 3 bases from J, with 9 bases between. The germline V gene encodes CDR1 SGHAT and CDR2 FQDESV (reference sequence). The CDR3 is 14 residues long. The CDR3 loop reads CASSFGGDKNIQYF. The CDR3 DNA sequence: TGTGCCAGCAGCTTTGGGGGCGACAAAAACATTCAGTACTTC. Drawing the rest from reference TRBV11-1 and TRBJ2-4, the complete variable domain is EAEVAQSPRYKITEKSQAVAFWCDPISGHATLYWYRQILGQGPELLVQFQDESVVDDSQLPKDRFSAERLKGVDSTLKIQPAELGDSAMYLCASSFGGDKNIQYFGAGTRLSVL.

This chain uses TRBV6-2 or TRBV6-3 with TRBJ2-7; the D gene is possibly TRBD1 (5 bases). In germline, CDR1 is MNHEY, CDR2 SVGEGT. The CDR3 consists of 13 residues. V lost 2 bases and J 1 base, leaving 6 bases between the germline ends. CDR3 nucleotide sequence: TGTGCCAGCAGTTACAGACAGTCCTACGAGCAGTACTTC. Amino acid sequence: CASSYRQSYEQYF.

This rearrangement joins TRBV7-8 to TRBJ2-5; D not resolved. The CDR3 covers 12 residues. Between the trimmed V and J ends, which lost 0 bases and 9 bases, there was a span of 8 bases. The germline V gene has CDR1 SGHVS and CDR2 FQNEAQ. The chain's CDR3 is CASSLARSPQYF. CDR3 coding DNA: TGTGCCAGCAGCTTAGCGCGGAGCCCCCAGTACTTC.

V usage is TRBV11-3 and J usage is TRBJ2-2; TRBD2 matches 10 bases. J lost 1 base, V lost 0 bases, and 8 bases had no gene match. Germline V gene data show CDR1 as SGHNT and CDR2 as YENEEA. This CDR3 spans 19 amino acids. The CDR3 DNA sequence: TGTGCCAGCAGCTTAGATTTGAGCGGGAGGGCCGAGAACACCGGGGAGCTGTTTTTT. This codes for CASSLDLSGRAENTGELFF.

This clone was detected once. The chain uses TRBV3-1 (or the pseudogene TRBV3-2) and TRBJ1-1, with D perhaps matching TRBD1 (6 bases). Trimming pared 2 bases from V and 1 base from J, leaving 11 bases between. The V gene's germline CDR1 is LGHDT and CDR2 YNNKEL (reference sequence). This CDR3 spans 15 amino acids. Here the CDR3 reads CASSQREGQNTEAFF. CDR3 DNA: TGTGCCAGCAGCCAACGGGAGGGACAGAACACTGAAGCTTTCTTT.

This clone appeared a single time. J is TRBJ1-2 and V is TRBV2; D unresolved. The V and J ends lost 6 bases and 3 bases respectively, with 14 bases between them. Germline V gene lookup returns CDR1 SNHLY and CDR2 FYNNEI. The CDR3 spans 14 residues. The CDR3 DNA is TGTGCCAGCAGAACTCGGGAATCGGACTATGGCTACACCTTC. Amino acid sequence: CASRTRESDYGYTF.

J is TRBJ1-1 and V is TRBV7-9, with unresolved D. V lost 3 bases and J 4 bases, leaving 15 bases between the germline ends. Germline loops: CDR1 SEHNR, CDR2 FQNEAQ (reference sequence). This CDR3 has 15 amino acids. The CDR3 spells CASSFTLSGPTEAFF. CDR3 coding DNA: TGTGCCAGCAGCTTCACCCTGAGTGGTCCCACTGAAGCTTTCTTT.

The chain employs TRBV10-2 and TRBJ1-1; 8 positions agree with TRBD1. V lost 6 bases, J lost 7 bases, and 10 bases stayed unmatched. CDR3 length equals 14 residues. Germline V lookup: CDR1 WSHSY, CDR2 SAAADI. The CDR3 loop is CASRGQGDVGEAFF. The CDR3 DNA follows: TGCGCCAGCAGAGGACAGGGTGATGTTGGTGAAGCTTTCTTT.

The V and J genes are TRBV18 and TRBJ2-5; D may be TRBD1 (6 bases). CDR3 length: 13 amino acids. Trimming removed 2 bases at V and 5 bases at J, with 9 bases between. Germline lookup yields CDR1 KGHSH and CDR2 LQKENI. The CDR3 DNA sequence: TGTGCCAGCTCACCAAATGGGGGCGAGACCCAGTACTTC. It translates to CASSPNGGETQYF.

The V call is TRBV9, the J call TRBJ2-2; 10 bases line up with TRBD1. The CDR3 spans 16 residues. V was clipped by 4 bases and J by 0 bases; unmatched bases: 3. Per germline, CDR1 SGDLS and CDR2 YYNGEE. The CDR3 DNA sequence: TGTGCCAGCAGCACCGGGACAGGGGCGAACACCGGGGAGCTGTTTTTT. It translates to CASSTGTGANTGELFF.

The V gene is TRBV19, the J gene TRBJ2-7, with 8 bases aligning to TRBD2. This CDR3 spans 12 amino acids. V dropped 11 bases and J dropped 2; count of bases not matched to a gene: 5. The germline CDR1 and CDR2 sequences are LNHDA and SQIVND (reference sequence). In DNA form, the CDR3 reads TGTGCCTCACGGGGGGGAGCCTACGAGCAGTACTTC. Translation: CASRGGAYEQYF.

The chain is built from TRBV7-2 and TRBJ2-5; 8 bases map to TRBD2. The junction had 6 bases not matched to a gene; V was cut back by 5 bases and J by 4 bases. The CDR3 has 14 residues. CDR1 is SGHTA, CDR2 FQGNSA, per germline. The CDR3 sequence is CASSTQTSGETQYF. The CDR3 DNA is TGTGCCAGCAGCACACAAACTAGCGGAGAGACCCAGTACTTC.

This clone came up once. The chain employs TRBV4-2 and TRBJ2-7; 7 bases line up with TRBD1. V shed 0 bases, J shed 7 bases, and the junction held 6 bases outside the gene matches. The CDR3 runs 14 residues. Germline V gives CDR1 LGHNA, CDR2 YNFKEQ. CDR3 DNA: TGTGCCAGCAGCCAAGAAACAGGGGTGGGTGAGCAGTACGTC. It specifies CASSQETGVGEQYV.

This rearrangement joins TRBV5-6 to TRBJ1-2; D perhaps matches TRBD1 (6 bases). Trimming shortened V by 0 bases and J by 5 bases, and 17 bases separated the two germline ends. CDR3 length: 16 amino acids. CDR1 and CDR2 (germline): SGHDT, YYEEEE. CDR3 nucleotide sequence: TGTGCCAGCAGCTTGGTTGATTACAGGGTTGGGTATGGCTACACCTTC. Translating gives CASSLVDYRVGYGYTF.

This chain joins TRBV5-1 and TRBJ2-2, with 12 nucleotides matching TRBD2. The J segment lost 4 bases and the V segment lost 0 bases, leaving 4 bases of the junction unmatched. Germline assignment: CDR1 SGHRS and CDR2 YFSETQ. The CDR3 contains 17 residues. The CDR3 loop is CASSLGLAGDLTGELFF. The CDR3 DNA is TGCGCCAGCAGCTTGGGACTAGCGGGAGATCTCACCGGGGAGCTGTTTTTT.

This chain uses TRBV27 with TRBJ2-5; 7 bases align to TRBD1. V lost 5 bases, J lost 3 bases, and 9 bases stayed unmatched. Germline V CDR1 and CDR2: MNHEY, SMNVEV (reference sequence). The length of the CDR3 is 15 residues. CDR3 DNA: TGTGCCAGCAGTGCACAGGGGACAACAAAAGAGACCCAGTACTTC. This encodes CASSAQGTTKETQYF.

V usage is TRBV19 and J usage is TRBJ1-5; D not resolved. CDR1 and CDR2 (germline): LNHDA, SQIVND (reference sequence). This CDR3 comprises 14 residues. Trimming removed 4 bases from V and 3 bases from J, with 10 bases in between. CDR3: CASSRWQDNQPQHF. CDR3 nucleotides: TGTGCCAGTAGTAGATGGCAGGACAATCAGCCCCAGCATTTT.

In its sample, this clone was seen a few times. J is TRBJ2-7 and V is TRBV6-6; TRBD2 agrees at 7 bases. CDR1 is MNHNY, CDR2 SVGAGI, per germline (reference sequence). The CDR3 is 11 residues long. The CDR3 region is CASGEGYQQYV. The CDR3 DNA reads as TGTGCCAGCGGGGAGGGCTACCAGCAGTACGTC.

The chain uses TRBV11-2 and TRBJ1-4; TRBD1 matches at 9 bases. Germline assignment: CDR1 SGHAT and CDR2 FQNNGV. The length of the CDR3 is 14 residues. Trimming removed 5 bases from V and 8 bases from J; junction bases left unmatched: 6. The CDR3 loop is CASSPGQGGEKLFF. The CDR3 DNA sequence: TGTGCCAGCAGCCCGGGACAGGGTGGAGAAAAACTGTTTTTT.

The J gene is TRBJ1-2, the V gene TRBV19, with D unclear. Deletions cut 6 bases from V and 7 bases from J, with 15 bases between. The CDR3 spans 13 residues. Germline CDR1 is LNHDA and CDR2 is SQIVND (reference sequence). CDR3: CASRPPGTSGYTF. The CDR3 DNA reads TGTGCCAGTAGGCCCCCGGGTACTAGTGGCTACACCTTC.

The genes are TRBV7-9 and TRBJ1-5; D unresolved. V dropped 4 bases and J dropped 7 bases, with 11 bases sitting between them. Germline loops: CDR1 SEHNR, CDR2 FQNEAQ (reference sequence). This CDR3 has 13 amino acids. The CDR3 protein is CASSSLGSQPQHF. The CDR3, as DNA: TGTGCCAGCAGCTCTTTGGGCTCCCAGCCCCAGCATTTT.

The chain has TRBV3-1 (or the pseudogene TRBV3-2) and TRBJ2-2; 12 bases are a match to TRBD2. CDR1 is LGHDT and CDR2 is YNNKEL in the germline V gene (reference sequence). This CDR3 is 18 amino acids long. J gave up 0 bases and V 4 bases, and 6 bases lay outside the gene matches. The CDR3 region has the DNA TGTGCCAGCAGCCCGGGACTAGCGGGTAACGCGAACACCGGGGAGCTGTTTTTT. Protein product: CASSPGLAGNANTGELFF.

As for this clone: One junction end disagrees with the germline gene, perhaps due to a read error. This chain connects TRBV5-6 to TRBJ2-3, with D possibly being TRBD2 (5 bases). CDR1 is SGHDT, CDR2 YYEEEE, per germline. This CDR3 is built from 11 residues. The CDR3 bases are TGTGCCAGCAGCGGGAGCCTGTGGACCGTTTTT. Its protein is CASSGSLWTVF. The full variable domain, with the rest looked up from reference TRBV5-6 and TRBJ2-3, is DAGVTQSPTHLIKTRGQQVTLRCSPKSGHDTVSWYQQALGQGPQFIFQYYEEEERQRGNFPDRFSGHQFPNYSSELNVNALLLGDSALYLCASSGSLWTVFGPGTRLTVL.

The genes are TRBV7-9 and TRBJ1-2; perhaps TRBD1 as D (6 bases). This CDR3 spans 15 amino acids. V gave up 5 bases and J gave up 8 bases, with 21 bases separating them. Germline lookup yields CDR1 SEHNR and CDR2 FQNEAQ (reference sequence). The CDR3 sequence is CASSPRGRQAGGYTF. CDR3 DNA sequence: TGTGCCAGCAGCCCTAGGGGACGACAGGCGGGCGGCTACACCTTC.

A single count supports this clone. The gene calls are TRBV7-9 and TRBJ1-2, with 7 nucleotides matching TRBD1. The CDR3 is 14 residues long. Losses at the gene ends were 3 bases for V and 7 bases for J; bases not matched to a gene: 8. The V gene's germline CDR1 is SEHNR and CDR2 FQNEAQ (reference sequence). The CDR3 DNA is TGTGCCAGCAGCTTGAACAGGGGCTTGGTTGGCTACACCTTC. Translating it yields CASSLNRGLVGYTF.

The chain recombines TRBV5-4 with TRBJ2-3; tentatively, D is TRBD2 (6 bases). V was clipped by 0 bases and J by 12 bases, with 14 bases between them. The CDR3 spans 13 residues. Germline V lookup: CDR1 SGHNT, CDR2 YYREEE (reference sequence). The CDR3 DNA is TGTGCCAGCAGCTTGGTGGGGGGTCCAGGCCAGTATTTT. Its protein product is CASSLVGGPGQYF.

The chain uses TRBV5-5 and TRBJ2-5, with TRBD2 matching 14 bases. V dropped 4 bases and J dropped 5; count of bases not matched to a gene: 7. This CDR3 comprises 16 residues. Germline lookup yields CDR1 SGHKS and CDR2 YYEKEE (reference sequence). CDR3 loop: CASSRTSGGWSETQYF. The CDR3 DNA follows: TGTGCCAGCAGCAGGACTAGCGGGGGGTGGTCGGAGACCCAGTACTTC.

The chain has TRBV6-5 and TRBJ1-4, with TRBD1 as a possible D gene (6 bases). The CDR3 runs to 15 residues. Germline V gives CDR1 MNHEY, CDR2 SVGAGI. The V end lost 0 bases, the J end lost 8 bases, and 13 bases lay between the germline ends. The CDR3 sequence: CASSYSWGGGEKLFF. CDR3 DNA sequence: TGTGCCAGCAGTTACTCGTGGGGGGGCGGCGAAAAACTGTTTTTT.

CDR3 coding DNA: TGTGCCAGCCGGGGAACGGCCTACGAGCAGTACTTC. As protein: CASRGTAYEQYF. The chain recombines TRBV6-5 with TRBJ2-7; tentative D call: TRBD2 (5 bases). Per the germline V gene, CDR1 is MNHEY and CDR2 is SVGAGI. The CDR3 has 12 amino acids. Trimming removed 8 bases from V and 2 bases from J, with 10 bases in between.

In this sample, this clone turned up once. The V gene is TRBV5-6, the J gene TRBJ2-5, with 12 positions matching TRBD2. Trimming cost V 4 bases and J 2 bases; bases outside gene matches: 3. CDR3 length: 15 residues. CDR1 SGHDT and CDR2 YYEEEE come from the germline V gene. CDR3 nucleotide sequence: TGTGCCAGCAGCCTAGGACTAGCGGGACAAGAGACCCAGTACTTC. It yields the protein CASSLGLAGQETQYF.